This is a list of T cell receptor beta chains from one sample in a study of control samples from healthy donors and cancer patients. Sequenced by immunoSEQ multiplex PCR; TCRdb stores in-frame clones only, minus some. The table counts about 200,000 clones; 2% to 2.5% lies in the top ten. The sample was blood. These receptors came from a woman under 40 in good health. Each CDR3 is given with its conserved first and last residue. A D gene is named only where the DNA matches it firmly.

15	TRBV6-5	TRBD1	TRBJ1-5	TGTGCCAGCAGGGACAGGGGGAGAGGCAATCAGCCCCAGCATTTT	CASRDRGRGNQPQHF
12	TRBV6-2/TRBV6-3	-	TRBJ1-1	TGTGCCAGCAGTTACGCGGGAACTGAAGCTTTCTTT	CASSYAGTEAFF
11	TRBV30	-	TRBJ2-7	TGTGCCTGGAGTGTGTGGCGTGAGCAGTACTTC	CAWSVWREQYF
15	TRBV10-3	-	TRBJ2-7	TGTGCCATCAGTGAAGAGTCCCGTCTAGGATACGAGCAGTACTTC	CAISEESRLGYEQYF
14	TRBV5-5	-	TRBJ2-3	TGTGCCAGCAGCTTGACAACTAGCACAGATACGCAGTATTTT	CASSLTTSTDTQYF
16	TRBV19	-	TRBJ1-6	TGTGCCAGTAGTATCCCCTTTGGGGGGACTTATTCACCCCTCCACTTT	CASSIPFGGTYSPLHF
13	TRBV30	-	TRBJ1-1	TGTGCCTGGAGTGTAACCGTGAACACTGAAGCTTTCTTT	CAWSVTVNTEAFF
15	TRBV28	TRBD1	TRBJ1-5	TGTGCCAGCAGTCTGACAGGGGCCTTCAATCAGCCCCAGCATTTT	CASSLTGAFNQPQHF
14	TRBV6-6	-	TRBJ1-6	TGTGCCAGCAGTTGGACAGCCTCAAATTCACCCCTCCACTTT	CASSWTASNSPLHF
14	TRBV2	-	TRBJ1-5	TGTGCCAGCAGTGAATCAGGGGTCAATCAGCCCCAGCATTTT	CASSESGVNQPQHF
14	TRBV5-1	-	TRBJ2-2	TGCGCCAGCAGCATCCCGCTGAACACCGGGGAGCTGTTTTTT	CASSIPLNTGELFF
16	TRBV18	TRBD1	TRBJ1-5	TGTGCCAGCTCACTCGGGACAGGTTATAGCAATCAGCCCCAGCATTTT	CASSLGTGYSNQPQHF
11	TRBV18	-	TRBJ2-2	TGTGCCAGCTCACCTACCGGGGAGCTGTTTTTT	CASSPTGELFF
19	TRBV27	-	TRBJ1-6	TGTGCCAGCAGTTTATGGTGGGGTAGTGATCTGCATTCACATTCACCCCTCCACTTT	CASSLWWGSDLHSHSPLHF
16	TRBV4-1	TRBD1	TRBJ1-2	TGCGCCAGCAGCCAAGAAGACAGGGCGATAGGCTATGGCTACACCTTC	CASSQEDRAIGYGYTF
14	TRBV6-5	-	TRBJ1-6	TGTGCCAGCAGAGTGAGCGGTTATAATTCACCCCTCCACTTT	CASRVSGYNSPLHF
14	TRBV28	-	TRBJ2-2	TGTGCCAGCAGTTTATGGACTAGGGCCGGGGAGCTGTTTTTT	CASSLWTRAGELFF
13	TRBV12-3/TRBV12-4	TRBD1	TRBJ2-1	TGTGCCAGCAGTTTGACAGGGGCTTCTGAGCAGTTCTTC	CASSLTGASEQFF
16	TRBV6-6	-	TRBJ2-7	TGTGCCAGCAGTTACCCTCGGGCCTTCAAGTTCGACGAGCAGTACTTC	CASSYPRAFKFDEQYF
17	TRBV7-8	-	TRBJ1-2	TGTGCCAGCAGCTTACGCTGGGTCCAGTCCCGAGGCTATGGCTACACCTTC	CASSLRWVQSRGYGYTF
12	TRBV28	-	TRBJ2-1	TGTGCCAGCACCGACCCTTGGAATGAGCAGTTCTTC	CASTDPWNEQFF
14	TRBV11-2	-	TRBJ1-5	TGTGCCAGCAGCTTTTCCCCAGGGAATCAGCCCCAGCATTTT	CASSFSPGNQPQHF
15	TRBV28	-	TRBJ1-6	TGTGCCAGCGGGAAAGAAAGCTCCTATAATTCACCCCTCCACTTT	CASGKESSYNSPLHF